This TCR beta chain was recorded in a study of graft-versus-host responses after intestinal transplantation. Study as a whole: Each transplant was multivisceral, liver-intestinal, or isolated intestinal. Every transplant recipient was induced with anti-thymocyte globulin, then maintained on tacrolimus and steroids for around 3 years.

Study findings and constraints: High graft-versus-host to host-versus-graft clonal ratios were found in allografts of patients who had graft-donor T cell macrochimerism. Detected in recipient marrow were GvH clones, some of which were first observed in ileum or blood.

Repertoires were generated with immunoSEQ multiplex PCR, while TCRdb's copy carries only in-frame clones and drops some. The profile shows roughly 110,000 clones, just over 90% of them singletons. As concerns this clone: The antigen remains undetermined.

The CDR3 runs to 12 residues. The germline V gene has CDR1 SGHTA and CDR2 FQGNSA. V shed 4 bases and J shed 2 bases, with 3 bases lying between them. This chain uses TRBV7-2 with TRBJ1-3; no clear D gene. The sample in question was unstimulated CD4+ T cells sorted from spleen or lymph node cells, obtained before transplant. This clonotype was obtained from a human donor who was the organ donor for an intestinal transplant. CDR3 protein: CASSSPGNTIYF. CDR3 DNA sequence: TGTGCCAGCAGCTCCCCTGGAAACACCATATATTTT.